Listed here are 7 T cell receptor beta chains from one sample, sequenced in a study of human T cells and chemical hapten exposure. Time point meaning: patch test 1, 2 weeks after DPC sensitization. Treatment meaning: therapeutic diphenylcyclopropenone sensitization with weekly scalp DPC. TCRdb redid the calling of the RACE reads with MiXCR, one entry per CDR3 protein. Of under 450,000 distinct CDR3 sequences in the sample, roughly 4.8% were seen once. The sequences come from whole blood, collected in connection with sensitization to the hapten diphenylcyclopropenone (DPC). The source of these receptors is a woman between 45 and 65 years old with alopecia areata. Some clones in this sample may be carry-over from other donors' samples.

This clonotype occurred a few times. The J gene is TRBJ1-1, the V gene TRBV29-1, with unresolved D. Germline assignment: CDR1 SQVTM and CDR2 ANQGSEA. The CDR3 extends over 14 amino acids. The V gene lost 6 bases and the J gene lost 0 bases, with 14 bases spanning the gap. Here the CDR3 DNA reads TGCAGCGTAGACCTGGGAGACATGAACACTGAAGCTTTCTTT. It specifies CSVDLGDMNTEAFF.

This clonotype turned up a few times. The J gene is TRBJ2-7, the V gene TRBV20-1, with 7 bases identical to TRBD1. CDR1 and CDR2 from the germline V gene are DFQATT and SNEGSKA (reference sequence). Trimming at V came to 6 bases and at J to 2 bases, leaving 4 bases not matched to a gene. This CDR3 has 12 residues. The CDR3 region has the DNA TGCAGTGCCTGGGGACAGACCTACGAGCAGTACTTC. It yields the protein CSAWGQTYEQYF.

This clonotype was recorded at least ten times. CDR3 DNA: TGTGCCAGCGGATATACAGGAACCTACGAGCAGTACTTC. Amino acid sequence: CASGYTGTYEQYF. V usage is TRBV12-3 or TRBV12-4 and J usage is TRBJ2-7, with D possibly being TRBD1 (5 bases). V was cut by 8 bases and J by 2 bases, with 13 bases left in between. The length of the CDR3 is 13 residues.

This clonotype was found many times. The rearrangement joins TRBV5-6 to TRBJ1-6; D might be TRBD1 (5 bases). V lost 3 bases to trimming and J lost 1 base, with 17 bases between them. Germline CDR1 reads SGHDT; CDR2 reads YYEEEE. CDR3 length: 18 amino acids. Here the CDR3 DNA reads TGTGCCAGCAGCTGGGGGACGGGGCCGGGGTCCTATAATTCACCCCTCCACTTT. Translated, it gives CASSWGTGPGSYNSPLHF.

This clonotype was counted at least ten times. This chain uses TRBV18 with TRBJ2-5; D remains unclear. The germline V and J ends were trimmed by 3 bases and 7 bases, with 9 bases remaining between them. From germline, CDR1 is KGHSH and CDR2 LQKENI. The CDR3 runs 12 residues. The CDR3 sequence is CASSPRSRTQYF. As DNA, the CDR3 is TGTGCCAGCTCACCCCGGAGTAGGACCCAGTACTTC.

Only a few counts were recorded for this clonotype. This chain uses TRBV28 with TRBJ1-2; 7 bases agree with TRBD1. Germline V gives CDR1 MDHEN, CDR2 SYDVKM. The V segment lost 4 bases and the J segment 8 bases; nucleotides outside the gene matches: 10. CDR3 length equals 14 residues. CDR3 residues: CASSSLATGHGYTF. CDR3 nucleotide sequence: TGTGCCAGCAGTTCCCTAGCGACAGGGCACGGCTACACCTTC.

This clonotype was picked up a small number of times. This chain's CDR3 is CASRRQGSNYGYTF. CDR3 in DNA: TGTGCCAGCAGGCGCCAGGGGAGTAACTATGGCTACACCTTC. V and J are TRBV2 and TRBJ1-2, with D perhaps matching TRBD1 (6 bases). CDR1 SNHLY and CDR2 FYNNEI come from the germline V gene. The CDR3 loop spans 14 amino acids. V lost 6 bases to trimming and J lost 1 base, with 12 bases between them.